This TCR beta chain was obtained from a study of blood T cell repertoires in COVID-19. About the study: Samples came from the United States, Italy and Spain, spanning acute and convalescent COVID-19. PBMCs, B-cell-depleted T cells, or T cells were the source of the cDNA or gDNA that made up the material.

Germline CDR1 SSHAT, CDR2 FNYEAQ (reference sequence). The CDR3 loop spans 17 amino acids. The trim removed 1 base at V and 5 bases at J, leaving 9 bases unmatched. As processed by the authors: The authors estimated nucleated cell counts from reference gene primer amplification. Assay: immunoSEQ multiplex PCR; the TCRdb copy retains only in-frame clones and omits some. D and trimming were read from the DNA, whereas the V and J calls and clone size are those reported in that table. The sample lists roughly 500,000 clones; nearly 90% were seen once. Patients at the Seattle site were enrolled during active infection and followed longitudinally.

Sequencing input: peripheral blood. The rearrangement links TRBV7-7 to TRBJ2-1, with TRBD1 identical over 9 bases. This TCR came from a young man with COVID-19, enrolled during active disease. The CDR3 here is CASSLGGTGGAHNEQFF. Here the CDR3 DNA reads TGTGCCAGCAGCTTAGGGGGAACAGGGGGCGCGCACAATGAGCAGTTCTTC.